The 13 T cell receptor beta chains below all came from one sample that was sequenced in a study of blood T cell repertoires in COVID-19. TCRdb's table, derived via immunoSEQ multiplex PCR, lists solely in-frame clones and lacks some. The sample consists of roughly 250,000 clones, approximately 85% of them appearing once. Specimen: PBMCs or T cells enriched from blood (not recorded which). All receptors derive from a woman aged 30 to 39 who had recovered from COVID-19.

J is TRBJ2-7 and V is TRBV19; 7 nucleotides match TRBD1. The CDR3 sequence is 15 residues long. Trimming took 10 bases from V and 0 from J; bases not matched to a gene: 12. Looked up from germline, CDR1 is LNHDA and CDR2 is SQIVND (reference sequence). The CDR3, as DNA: TGTGCCACCACGGAAACAGGGGAAAGCTCCTACGAGCAGTACTTC. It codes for CATTETGESSYEQYF.

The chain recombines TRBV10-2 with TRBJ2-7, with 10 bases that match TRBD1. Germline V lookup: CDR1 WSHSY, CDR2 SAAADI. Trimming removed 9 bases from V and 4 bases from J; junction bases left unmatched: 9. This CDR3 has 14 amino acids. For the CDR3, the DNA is TGCGCCAGTATAGACCGGGACAGGGGTTACGAGCAGTACTTC. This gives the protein CASIDRDRGYEQYF.

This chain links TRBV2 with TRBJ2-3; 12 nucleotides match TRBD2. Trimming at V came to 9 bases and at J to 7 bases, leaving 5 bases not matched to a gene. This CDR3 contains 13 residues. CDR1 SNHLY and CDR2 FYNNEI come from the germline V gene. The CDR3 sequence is CASRLAGENTQYF. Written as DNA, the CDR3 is TGTGCCAGTAGACTAGCGGGAGAAAATACGCAGTATTTT.

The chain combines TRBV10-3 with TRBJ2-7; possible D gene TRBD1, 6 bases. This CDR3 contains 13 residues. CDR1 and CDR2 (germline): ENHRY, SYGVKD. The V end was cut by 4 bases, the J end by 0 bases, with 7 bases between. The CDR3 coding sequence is TGTGCCATCAGTGGGGGGCTCTCCTACGAGCAGTACTTC. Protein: CAISGGLSYEQYF.

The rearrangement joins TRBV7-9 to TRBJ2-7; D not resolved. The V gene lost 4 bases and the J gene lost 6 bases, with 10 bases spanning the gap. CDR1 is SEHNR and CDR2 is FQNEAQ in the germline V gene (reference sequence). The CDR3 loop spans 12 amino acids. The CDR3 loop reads CASSYPQAEQYF. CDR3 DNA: TGTGCCAGCAGCTACCCCCAGGCCGAGCAGTACTTC.

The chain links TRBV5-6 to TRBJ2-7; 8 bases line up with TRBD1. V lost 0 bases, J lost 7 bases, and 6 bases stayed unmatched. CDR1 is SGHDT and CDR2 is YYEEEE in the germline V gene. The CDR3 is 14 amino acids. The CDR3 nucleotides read TGTGCCAGCAGCTTGGTCCAGGGGGCGGGGGAGCAGTACTTC. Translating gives CASSLVQGAGEQYF.

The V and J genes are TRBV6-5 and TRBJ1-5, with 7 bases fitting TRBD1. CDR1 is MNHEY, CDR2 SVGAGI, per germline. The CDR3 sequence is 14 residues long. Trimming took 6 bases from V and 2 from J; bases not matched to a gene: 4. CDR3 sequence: CASRAGTGNQPQHF. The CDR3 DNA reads TGTGCCAGCAGGGCCGGGACAGGCAATCAGCCCCAGCATTTT.

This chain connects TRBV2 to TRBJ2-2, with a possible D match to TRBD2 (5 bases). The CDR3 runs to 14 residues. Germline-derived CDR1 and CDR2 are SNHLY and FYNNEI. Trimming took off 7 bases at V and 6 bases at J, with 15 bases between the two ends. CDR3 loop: CASTQSGGPGELFF. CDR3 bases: TGTGCCAGCACGCAAAGTGGAGGCCCCGGGGAGCTGTTTTTT.

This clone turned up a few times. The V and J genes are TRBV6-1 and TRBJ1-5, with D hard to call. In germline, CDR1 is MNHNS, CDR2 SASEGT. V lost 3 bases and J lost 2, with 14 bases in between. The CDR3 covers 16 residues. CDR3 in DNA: TGTGCCAGCAGTGATGAGCCTCGCCCGGGCAATCAGCCCCAGCATTTT. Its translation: CASSDEPRPGNQPQHF.

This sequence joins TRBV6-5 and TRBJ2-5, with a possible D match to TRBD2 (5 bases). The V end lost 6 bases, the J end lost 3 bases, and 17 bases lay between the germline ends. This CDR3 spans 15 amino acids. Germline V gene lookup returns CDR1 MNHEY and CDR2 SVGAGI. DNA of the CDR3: TGTGCCAGCAGCTCCGTAGGGCTCGGGGAAGAGACCCAGTACTTC. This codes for CASSSVGLGEETQYF.

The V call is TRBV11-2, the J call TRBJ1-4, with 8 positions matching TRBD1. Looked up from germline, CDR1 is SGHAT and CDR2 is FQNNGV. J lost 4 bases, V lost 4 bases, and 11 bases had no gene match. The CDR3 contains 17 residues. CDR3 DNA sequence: TGTGCCAGCAGCTCCGGAAGAGGCACAGGGGGTAATGAAAAACTGTTTTTT. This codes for CASSSGRGTGGNEKLFF.

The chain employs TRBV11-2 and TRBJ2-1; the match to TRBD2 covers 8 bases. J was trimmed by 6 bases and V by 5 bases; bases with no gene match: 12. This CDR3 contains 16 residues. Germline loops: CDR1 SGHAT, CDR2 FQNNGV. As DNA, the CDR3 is TGTGCCAGCAGCCTTCTACAACTAGCGGTGAGCAATGAGCAGTTCTTC. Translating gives CASSLLQLAVSNEQFF.

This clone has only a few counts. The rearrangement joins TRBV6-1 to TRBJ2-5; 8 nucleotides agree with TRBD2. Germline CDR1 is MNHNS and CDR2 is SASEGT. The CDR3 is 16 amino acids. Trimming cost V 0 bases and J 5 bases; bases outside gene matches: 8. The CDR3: CASSEAQREFVETQYF. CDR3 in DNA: TGTGCCAGCAGTGAAGCACAGCGGGAGTTTGTGGAGACCCAGTACTTC.